This TCR beta chain was identified in a study of monozygotic twins with cystic fibrosis. Whole-study findings and limits: Clonality was generally low (median approximately 0.0095), higher in the most severe patients.

The assay was immunoSEQ multiplex PCR, and TCRdb's table has in-frame clones only and misses some. The sample includes under 30,000 clones, around 96% of them seen just once. Comment on this clone: No antigen is known for it.

The V and J ends lost 4 bases and 2 bases respectively, with 13 bases between them. The CDR3 covers 15 residues. The germline V gene has CDR1 SGHTA and CDR2 FQGTGA. The sequenced sample consisted of blood. V is TRBV7-3 and J is TRBJ2-3; D may be TRBD2 (6 bases). This receptor was taken from a girl aged 2-10 years with cystic fibrosis. This CDR3 is CASSSMGGITDTQYF. CDR3 coding DNA: TGTGCCAGCAGCTCCATGGGCGGGATCACAGATACGCAGTATTTT.